This is a list of T cell receptor beta chains from one sample in a study of early T cells in non-severe SARS-CoV-2 infection. Each CDR3 protein gets one entry after TCRdb re-called the 5' RACE reads with MiXCR. The sample carries about 71,000 distinct CDR3 sequences, around 12% recorded once. Sequences were derived from whole blood, sampled at baseline. These TCRs come from an adult who was a healthcare worker with PCR-confirmed SARS-CoV-2 infection or an uninfected control (not recorded which). Each CDR3 is given with its conserved first and last residue. The D gene is left open where the match is weak. A clone size is listed for some rows: how often the clone was seen (once, few, many), or a class if it is expanded.

clone_size,d_call,v_call,j_call,cdr3_aa,cdr3_nt
NA,NA,TRBV28,TRBJ2-2,CASSWSWGTGELFF,TGTGCCAGCAGTTGGTCGTGGGGCACCGGGGAGCTGTTTTTT
many,NA,TRBV11-3,TRBJ2-1,CASSLDSGFEQFF,TGTGCCAGCAGCTTAGATTCAGGGTTTGAGCAGTTCTTC
NA,NA,TRBV20-1,TRBJ2-3,CSASGDTSTDTQYF,TGCAGTGCTAGTGGCGATACTAGCACAGATACGCAGTATTTT
NA,NA,TRBV19,TRBJ1-2,CASSIVSGSGYTF,TGTGCCAGTAGTATAGTCTCAGGGAGCGGCTACACCTTC
NA,NA,TRBV7-9,TRBJ2-1,CASTMTPRNEQFF,TGTGCCAGCACCATGACCCCGAGGAATGAGCAGTTCTTC
many,NA,TRBV6-2/TRBV6-3,TRBJ2-1,CASSYRRGASLHEQFF,TGTGCCAGCAGTTACAGAAGGGGGGCCTCCCTCCATGAGCAGTTCTTC
few,NA,TRBV29-1,TRBJ2-3,CSVPNTDTQYF,TGCAGCGTCCCCAACACAGATACGCAGTATTTT
NA,TRBD1,TRBV20-1,TRBJ2-2,CSAPDRGSTGELFF,TGCAGTGCTCCCGACAGGGGATCCACCGGGGAGCTGTTTTTT
many,NA,TRBV28,TRBJ2-7,CASRSDYEQYF,TGTGCCAGCAGATCCGATTACGAGCAGTACTTC
NA,NA,TRBV4-1,TRBJ2-4,CASSQEYIQYF,TGCGCCAGCAGCCAAGAGTACATTCAGTACTTC
NA,NA,TRBV2,TRBJ2-3,CASRIDHGPDTQYF,TGTGCCAGCAGAATAGACCACGGGCCAGATACGCAGTATTTT
few,TRBD2,TRBV6-1,TRBJ2-3,CASSGPTSGGRSDTQYF,TGTGCCAGCAGTGGCCCGACTAGCGGGGGGCGGTCAGATACGCAGTATTTT
many,NA,TRBV14,TRBJ2-1,CASSPLTGERGLVRF,TGTGCCAGCAGCCCCCTCACCGGAGAACGGGGTCTTGTTAGATTC
NA,NA,TRBV18,TRBJ1-1,CASSPPRQGGYTNTEAFF,TGTGCCAGCTCACCCCCCCGGCAGGGAGGGTATACGAACACTGAAGCTTTCTTT
NA,TRBD1,TRBV28,TRBJ1-4,CASSWTGQGLFF,TGTGCCAGCAGCTGGACAGGGCAAGGACTGTTTTTT
many,TRBD1,TRBV18,TRBJ1-5,CASSQGGSNQPQHF,TGTGCCAGCAGCCAAGGGGGCTCCAATCAGCCCCAGCATTTT
many,NA,TRBV7-9,TRBJ2-2,CASSLSIGELFF,TGTGCCAGCAGCTTATCTATCGGGGAGCTGTTTTTT
NA,TRBD1,TRBV12-3/TRBV12-4,TRBJ1-2,CASTPGQGAQGYTF,TGTGCCAGCACCCCCGGACAGGGGGCGCAGGGCTACACCTTC
NA,NA,TRBV28,TRBJ1-2,CASSLSLRFNYGYTF,TGTGCCAGCAGTTTATCCCTAAGATTTAACTATGGCTACACCTTC
few,NA,TRBV3-2,TRBJ2-5,CASSPGGGRVPSDQETQYF,TGTGCCAGCAGCCCCGGGGGGGGCAGGGTACCCAGCGATCAAGAGACCCAGTACTTC
few,NA,TRBV20-1,TRBJ2-2,CSAREGTAGELFF,TGCAGTGCTAGAGAGGGGACCGCCGGGGAGCTGTTTTTT
NA,NA,TRBV18,TRBJ1-3,CASSPSSGNTIYF,TGTGCCAGCTCACCCTCCTCTGGAAACACCATATATTTT
many,NA,TRBV6-6,TRBJ1-6,CASSYSALLGDSPLHF,TGTGCCAGCAGTTACTCCGCCCTACTCGGGGATTCACCCCTCCACTTT